Listed here is a single T cell receptor beta chain. Its antigen is not known. Each TCR cDNA molecule carried a unique molecular identifier. A single record per CDR3 protein comes from TCRdb applying MiXCR to the 5' RACE reads. The sample contains tens of thousands of distinct CDR3 sequences, approximately 15% of which appear only once. This sample was included in a study of spatial heterogeneity in lung cancer. Study-wide results and limits: Mutation tallies in tumors tracked expanded intratumoral alpha and beta TCR counts.

The CDR3 sequence is 14 residues long. CDR1 is DFQATT, CDR2 SNEGSKA, per germline (reference sequence). The ends were cut back, 3 bases at V and 2 bases at J, with 12 bases in the middle. Time point reported: sample taken at primary tumor resection. In each case, whole RNA from tumor, nontumor lung or frozen PBMC was sequenced unsorted. Sequencing used lung tumor tissue, obtained at surgery. The chain couples TRBV20-1 to TRBJ2-3; the D gene is possibly TRBD2 (5 bases). This sequence originates from a female donor with early-stage non-small cell lung cancer. CDR3 nucleotide sequence: TGCAGTGCTAGGATCCAGACTAACACAGATACGCAGTATTTT. This translates into CSARIQTNTDTQYF.